Listed here are 15 T cell receptor beta chains from one sample, sequenced in a study of read filtering for tumor transcriptome and immune sequencing. From roughly 390 ng of RNA, a library with molecular barcoded alpha/delta and beta/gamma adaptors was made. TCRdb reprocessed the reads via MiXCR and lists one record per CDR3 protein. This sample has roughly 35,000 distinct CDR3 sequences; roughly an eighth occur once, and the top ten carry about two fifths. The material sequenced was a population of CD138-negative cells sorted from bone marrow. The receptors here all came from a donor over 35 with multiple myeloma.

This clonotype was observed at least ten times. At one end, the junction sequence differs from germline, possibly due to a read error. J is TRBJ2-2 and V is TRBV4-3, with a weak D call TRBD1 (6 bases). CDR3 length: 17 amino acids. Germline loops: CDR1 LGHNA, CDR2 YSLEER. The CDR3 loop is CASSQGLRAGDTGELFF. DNA of the CDR3: TGTGCCAGCAGCCAAGGCCTTAGGGCAGGGGACACCGGGGAGCTGTTTTTT.

This clonotype was counted at least ten times. The genes are TRBV4-2 and TRBJ2-3; no definite D call. The CDR3 covers 15 residues. Trimming took 0 bases from V and 7 from J, leaving 14 bases between them. Germline CDR1 and CDR2: LGHNA and YNFKEQ. CDR3 sequence: CASSQETGSGYTQYF. CDR3 nucleotides: TGTGCCAGCAGCCAAGAAACGGGCAGTGGGTATACGCAGTATTTT.

The J gene is TRBJ2-5, the V gene TRBV6-5; D is perhaps TRBD2 (6 bases). CDR1 and CDR2 from the germline V gene are MNHEY and SVGAGI. The CDR3 runs to 15 residues. The V gene lost 5 bases and the J gene lost 2 bases, with 15 bases spanning the gap. The CDR3 spells CASSPTYSGQETQYF. The CDR3 DNA reads as TGTGCCAGCAGTCCTACATATAGCGGACAAGAGACCCAGTACTTC.

This clonotype has ten or more counts. Its ends do not fully match the called genes, so a read error is possible. The genes are TRBV7-8 and TRBJ2-1; D not certain. The germline V gene has CDR1 SGHVS and CDR2 FQNEAQ. The length of the CDR3 is 11 residues. CDR3 sequence reads: CASSLDNGQFF. CDR3 bases: TGTGCCAGCAGCTTAGACAATGGGCAGTTCTTC.

This clonotype was counted at least ten times. This chain connects TRBV10-1 to TRBJ2-7, with TRBD1 matching over 9 bases. V shed 2 bases and J 6 bases; nucleotides not matched to a gene: 8. This CDR3 is 15 amino acids long. Germline V gene sequence: CDR1 WNHNN, CDR2 SYGVQD (reference sequence). CDR3 sequence (DNA): TGCGCCAGCAGTGAGCTACCGGGACAGGGATCCGAGCAGTACTTC. Amino acids: CASSELPGQGSEQYF.

This clonotype has at least ten counts. The chain joins TRBV2 to TRBJ1-1; perhaps TRBD1 as D (6 bases). This CDR3 comprises 13 residues. Germline CDR1 reads SNHLY; CDR2 reads FYNNEI. V was trimmed by 5 bases and J by 4 bases, leaving 11 bases between them. The DNA of the CDR3 is TGTGCCAGCAGTCAGACAGGACCCACTGAAGCTTTCTTT. The encoded protein is CASSQTGPTEAFF.

The chain is built from TRBV2 and TRBJ1-1; D not resolved. The germline CDR1 and CDR2 sequences are SNHLY and FYNNEI. V was shortened by 0 bases and J by 1 base, with 6 bases between the two germline ends. The CDR3 is 14 residues long. In nucleotides, the CDR3 is TGTGCCAGCAGTGAAGCGCGGGGGAACACTGAAGCTTTCTTT. It codes for CASSEARGNTEAFF.

In this sample, this clonotype turned up many times. The rearrangement joins TRBV28 to TRBJ2-1; perhaps D is TRBD1 or TRBD2 (7 bases each). Deletions cut 10 bases from V and 9 bases from J, with 22 bases between. This CDR3 contains 14 residues. CDR1 is MDHEN, CDR2 SYDVKM, per germline. The chain's CDR3 is CATHSGGGAFEQFF. In DNA form, the CDR3 reads TGTGCCACGCATTCAGGGGGGGGAGCCTTTGAGCAGTTCTTC.

This clonotype came up many times. J is TRBJ1-5 and V is TRBV20-1; D call uncertain. CDR3 length equals 14 residues. V shed 0 bases and J shed 6 bases, with 12 bases lying between them. The germline CDR1 and CDR2 sequences are DFQATT and SNEGSKA (reference sequence). CDR3 sequence (DNA): TGCAGTGCTAGAGATCAGGAAGGAGGTCAGCCCCAGCATTTT. This sequence encodes CSARDQEGGQPQHF.

There are many counts of this clonotype. The chain uses TRBV20-1 and TRBJ2-7; D remains unclear. Germline V CDR1 and CDR2: DFQATT, SNEGSKA (reference sequence). The germline V and J ends were trimmed by 3 bases and 5 bases, with 14 bases remaining between them. This CDR3 spans 13 amino acids. The CDR3 region is CSASEGLKDEQYF. The CDR3 DNA sequence: TGCAGTGCTAGTGAAGGGCTTAAGGACGAGCAGTACTTC.

In its sample, this clonotype was seen a few times. The junction departs from the called germline gene at one end, perhaps through a read error. The rearrangement links TRBV20-1 to TRBJ2-7, with 11 bases lining up with TRBD2. The CDR3 contains 13 residues. Germline V gene sequence: CDR1 DFQATT, CDR2 SNEGSKA (reference sequence). CDR3 sequence (DNA): TGCAGTGCTCCCGAGACAGGTAGCGGGAGGGCCGGCTTC. Encoded protein: CSAPETGSGRAGF.

Worth noting for this clonotype: A read error is possible here, since a much larger clone lies one base away. The rearrangement links TRBV4-1 to TRBJ2-2, with D possibly matching TRBD1 (6 bases). Trimming took off 5 bases at V and 5 bases at J, with 9 bases between the two ends. Germline values: CDR1 MGHRA, CDR2 YSYEKL. There are 13 residues in the CDR3. CDR3 sequence (DNA): TGCGCCAGCAGCACACAGGGTACCGGGGAGCTGTTTTTT. The encoded protein is CASSTQGTGELFF.

Regarding this clonotype: A far more abundant clone sits one base away, making this likely a read error. DNA of the CDR3: TGTGCCGGCAGGACAGGGAACAATGAGCAGTTCTTC. This codes for CAGRTGNNEQFF. V and J are TRBV6-1 and TRBJ2-1; 8 positions match TRBD1. Per the germline V gene, CDR1 is MNHNS and CDR2 is SASEGT. The CDR3 has 12 residues.

This clonotype was seen only a few times. The V call is TRBV5-1, the J call TRBJ2-7; a weak D match, TRBD1 (6 bases). CDR1 SGHRS and CDR2 YFSETQ come from the germline V gene. The CDR3 covers 16 residues. V was shortened by 3 bases and J by 2 bases, with 18 bases between the two germline ends. The CDR3: CASSYDAGTSTYEQYF. CDR3 in DNA: TGCGCCAGCAGCTACGATGCCGGGACAAGCACCTACGAGCAGTACTTC.

The table lists this clonotype with a few counts. It may be a read error: a sequence one base away is much more abundant. The gene calls are TRBV20-1 and TRBJ2-3; TRBD2 matches 8 bases. The CDR3 covers 15 residues. From germline, CDR1 is DFQATT and CDR2 SNEGSKA (reference sequence). J gave up 4 bases and V 3 bases, and 9 bases lay outside the gene matches. CDR3 protein: CSASPRGGSSDTQYF. The CDR3 nucleotides read TGCAGTGCTAGCCCCCGCGGGGGGTCTTCAGATACGCAGTATTTT.